The sequence of this T cell receptor beta chain was determined in a study of beta chain features in type 1 diabetes. The whole isolated RNA underwent reverse transcription, so sequencing captured expressed TCRB transcripts. Only in-frame clones appear in the TCRdb table, and some are missing; sequencing was by immunoSEQ multiplex PCR. The table includes fewer than 25,000 clones, 50% detected once. As concerns this clone: Antigen: not known.

The CDR3 loop spans 15 amino acids. V was clipped by 7 bases and J by 1 base; unmatched bases: 7. CDR1 and CDR2 from the germline V gene are MDHEN and SYDVKM. Study findings and constraints: Type 1 diabetes patients had moderately but significantly shorter TCRB CDR3s in all four CD4+ subsets. Within patients, naive, central memory and Treg TCRB repertoires seemed more similar than within healthy donors. Type 1 diabetes patients had VDJ junctions that carried fewer insertions and more deletions. For TCRB rearrangement, an influence of HLA type remained unresolved here.

The source is a young man in good health. The sample was stem cell memory CD4+ T cells from blood. The rearrangement uses TRBV28 and TRBJ1-1, with 9 bases aligning to TRBD1. CDR3 coding DNA: TGTGCCAGCAAGATACAGGGGGCGAGGAACACTGAAGCTTTCTTT. It translates to CASKIQGARNTEAFF.